This entry features one T cell receptor (beta chain) sequence. The source of the sample is a study of cytomegalovirus exposure and HLA in healthy donors. Study information: Within an early data release were approximately 85 million unique TCRs drawn from HLA-typed donors.

The germline gives CDR1 SNHLY, CDR2 FYNNEI. There are 15 residues in the CDR3. V was pared by 4 bases and J by 6 bases, with 6 bases of the junction left unmatched. Primers for the PCR totalled 60 Vbeta and 13 Jbeta. The assay was immunoSEQ multiplex PCR, and TCRdb's table has in-frame clones only and misses some. The table gives approximately 150,000 clones; the top ten clones make up about 1.6% of it. The sample taken for sequencing was PBMCs. The gene calls are TRBV2 and TRBJ1-5; 10 bases match TRBD1. This receptor was identified in a woman in her forties or fifties in good health and CMV-seronegative. As DNA, the CDR3 is TGTGCCAGCAGTGGGACAGGGGGAGCGTTTCAGCCCCAGCATTTT. This translates into CASSGTGGAFQPQHF.